Detailed here is one T cell receptor beta chain. The data stem from a study of molecular identifiers for immune sequencing clone quantification. The length of the CDR3 is 12 residues. The ends were cut back, 4 bases at V and 5 bases at J, with 9 bases in the middle. CDR1 is MDHEN, CDR2 SYDVKM, per germline. Each CDR3 protein is one row after TCRdb ran MiXCR on the PCR reads. The repertoire holds about 640,000 distinct CDR3 sequences, with just under 20% as singletons. The rearrangement links TRBV28 to TRBJ2-7, with no clear D. Sequencing input: naive CD8+ T cells from blood, with Jurkat cell RNA spiked in. As to subset: FACS-sorted CD8+CD4-CCR7+CD45RA+ naive T cells. The TCR was taken from a human donor in good health. Some libraries in this study had Jurkat cell RNA spiked in. This chain's CDR3 is CASSYVTNEQYF. In DNA, the CDR3 is TGTGCCAGCAGTTATGTCACTAACGAGCAGTACTTC.